This T cell receptor beta chain was recovered during a study of monozygotic twins with inflammatory bowel disease. Germline V gene data show CDR1 as SGHRS and CDR2 as YFSETQ. The CDR3 runs 13 residues. TCRdb reprocessed the 5' RACE reads and stores each CDR3 protein as one record, lacking DNA. The table lists around 380,000 distinct CDR3 sequences. The chain joins TRBV5-1 to TRBJ1-1; TCRdb's D call, TRBD1, is unchecked because there is no DNA. The receptor was derived from a human donor with ulcerative colitis or Crohn's disease, or a healthy co-twin of an affected twin (not recorded which). The sample consisted of blood. CDR3: CASTIQGSAEAFF.